These T cell receptor beta chains were read from a single sample in a study of blood T cell repertoires in COVID-19. Some clones are missing from TCRdb's copy, which holds only in-frame ones; the method was immunoSEQ multiplex PCR. The table records about 90,000 clones, 80% of them present only once. The material sequenced was peripheral blood. The receptors originated from a woman aged 70 to 79 with acute or convalescent COVID-19. Each CDR3 is given with its conserved first and last residue. D genes are given only for firm matches. Not all rows give a size; the values are once, few, many and, for expanded clones, a class.

cdr3_aa,cdr3_nt,v_call,clone_size,d_call,j_call
CATGEGSYEQYF,TGCGCGACAGGGGAGGGGTCCTACGAGCAGTACTTC,TRBV27,NA,NA,TRBJ2-7
CASSLVGQTTDTQYF,TGCGCCAGCAGCTTGGTAGGACAAACCACAGATACGCAGTATTTT,TRBV5-1,NA,NA,TRBJ2-3
CASSQTGTGVRNTIYF,TGCGCCAGCAGCCAAACCGGGACAGGGGTCAGAAACACCATATATTTT,TRBV5-1,few,TRBD1,TRBJ1-3
CASSSRTGQGWQTQYF,TGTGCCAGCAGCTCTCGCACGGGACAGGGTTGGCAGACCCAGTACTTC,TRBV5-4,few,TRBD1,TRBJ2-5
CASSLYKNNEQFF,TGTGCCAGCAGTTTATACAAGAACAATGAGCAGTTCTTC,TRBV27,NA,NA,TRBJ2-1
CASSHRGRTDTQYF,TGTGCCAGCAGCCATAGGGGTCGCACAGATACGCAGTATTTT,TRBV3-1/TRBV3-2,few,NA,TRBJ2-3
CASTAGALGYGYTF,TGTGCCAGCACGGCAGGGGCTTTGGGGTATGGCTACACCTTC,TRBV6-5,NA,NA,TRBJ1-2
CASSQNRALGGYTF,TGTGCCAGCAGCCAGAACCGAGCCCTGGGCGGCTACACCTTC,TRBV3-1/TRBV3-2,once,NA,TRBJ1-2
CASSIGTGGETQYF,TGTGCCAGCAGCATCGGGACAGGGGGAGAGACCCAGTACTTC,TRBV7-2,NA,TRBD1,TRBJ2-5
CASKRDRVIEKLFF,TGTGCCAGCAAACGGGACAGAGTAATAGAAAAACTGTTTTTT,TRBV6-5,NA,TRBD1,TRBJ1-4
CASSLRDSRRETQYF,TGTGCCAGCAGCCTCCGGGACAGCCGTCGGGAGACCCAGTACTTC,TRBV27,NA,TRBD1,TRBJ2-5
CASSLAHYEQYF,TGTGCCAGCAGTTTAGCACACTACGAGCAGTACTTC,TRBV12-3/TRBV12-4,NA,NA,TRBJ2-7
CASSFRTSGGANTGELFF,TGTGCCAGCAGCTTCCGGACTAGCGGGGGAGCGAACACCGGGGAGCTGTTTTTT,TRBV7-9,NA,TRBD2,TRBJ2-2
CAIRSSGSSYNEQFF,TGTGCCATCAGGAGTAGCGGGAGTTCCTACAATGAGCAGTTCTTC,TRBV10-3,NA,TRBD2,TRBJ2-1
CASSLGAGGSTGELFF,TGTGCCAGCAGCTTAGGAGCGGGAGGGAGCACCGGGGAGCTGTTTTTT,TRBV7-6,NA,TRBD2,TRBJ2-2
CASSSRAGGLGEKLFF,TGTGCCAGCAGTTCCAGGGCGGGGGGCCTGGGTGAAAAACTGTTTTTT,TRBV6-5,NA,NA,TRBJ1-4
CASSHNRGVGEKLFF,TGTGCCAGCAGCCATAACAGGGGGGTGGGTGAAAAACTGTTTTTT,TRBV28,NA,TRBD1,TRBJ1-4
CASRPEAGGLYEQYF,TGCGCCAGCAGACCGGAGGCCGGGGGGCTCTACGAGCAGTACTTC,TRBV5-1,NA,NA,TRBJ2-7
CASSMQGAENSPLHF,TGTGCCAGTAGTATGCAGGGGGCGGAGAATTCACCCCTCCACTTT,TRBV19,NA,TRBD1,TRBJ1-6
CASGQREGGEQFF,TGTGCCAGCGGCCAGCGGGAGGGAGGTGAGCAGTTCTTC,TRBV3-1/TRBV3-2,NA,TRBD2,TRBJ2-1
CASSIEGGSGANVLTF,TGTGCCAGTAGTATAGAGGGAGGGTCTGGGGCCAACGTCCTGACTTTC,TRBV19,NA,TRBD2,TRBJ2-6
CASSRQGALWGPQHF,TGTGCCAGCAGCCGACAGGGGGCGTTATGGGGTCCCCAGCATTTT,TRBV2,NA,TRBD1,TRBJ1-5
CASSSGGGGRQQFF,TGTGCCAGCAGTTCAGGGGGAGGAGGGCGTCAGCAGTTCTTC,TRBV6-2/TRBV6-3,NA,NA,TRBJ2-1
CASSYHGYEQYF,TGTGCCAGCAGTTACCACGGCTACGAGCAGTACTTC,TRBV6-6,NA,NA,TRBJ2-7
CASSTGQAREQYF,TGTGCCAGTAGTACTGGACAGGCACGGGAGCAGTACTTC,TRBV19,NA,TRBD1,TRBJ2-7
CASSLKSSGPLSSVKQFF,TGCGCCAGCAGCTTGAAGTCTAGCGGGCCTCTCTCCTCCGTCAAGCAGTTCTTC,TRBV5-1,NA,TRBD2,TRBJ2-1
CASSEGSGTGGSPLHF,TGCGCCAGCAGCGAGGGATCCGGGACAGGGGGTTCACCCCTCCACTTT,TRBV5-1,NA,TRBD1,TRBJ1-6
CASSVGTSGTETQYF,TGTGCCAGCAGCGTCGGGACTAGCGGAACGGAGACCCAGTACTTC,TRBV7-6,NA,TRBD2,TRBJ2-5
CASSPRESGTQYF,TGTGCCAGCTCACCACGCGAGAGCGGGACCCAGTACTTC,TRBV18,NA,NA,TRBJ2-5
CASSPMGRGQETQYF,TGTGCCAGCAGCCCTATGGGCCGGGGCCAAGAGACCCAGTACTTC,TRBV2,NA,NA,TRBJ2-5
CAWIAREGYEQYF,TGTGCCTGGATTGCCAGGGAGGGCTACGAGCAGTACTTC,TRBV30,once,TRBD2,TRBJ2-7
CAWSLGRLSYEQYF,TGTGCCTGGAGTTTGGGCCGCCTATCCTACGAGCAGTACTTC,TRBV30,NA,NA,TRBJ2-7
CASILRRVYGYTF,TGTGCCAGCATCCTAAGGAGGGTCTATGGCTACACCTTC,TRBV21-1,NA,NA,TRBJ1-2
CASTPPGGQPQHF,TGTGCCAGCACCCCGCCGGGGGGACAGCCCCAGCATTTT,TRBV6-6,NA,NA,TRBJ1-5
CASAGQSYNSPLHF,TGTGCCAGCGCCGGACAGAGTTATAATTCACCCCTCCACTTT,TRBV25-1,NA,NA,TRBJ1-6
CASSLSVIAARGAGELFF,TGTGCCAGCAGCTTATCGGTGATAGCGGCTCGAGGTGCCGGGGAGCTGTTTTTT,TRBV7-7,NA,NA,TRBJ2-2
CASSLFAGGQYF,TGTGCCAGCAGTTTATTCGCGGGAGGGCAGTACTTC,TRBV12-3/TRBV12-4,NA,TRBD2,TRBJ2-7
CSVGRTGNTGELFF,TGCAGCGTTGGGCGGACAGGGAACACCGGGGAGCTGTTTTTT,TRBV29-1,NA,TRBD1,TRBJ2-2
CAIRPGLAANEQFF,TGTGCCATCAGACCGGGACTAGCGGCCAATGAGCAGTTCTTC,TRBV10-3,NA,TRBD2,TRBJ2-1
CASSYGAGADHTF,TGCGCCAGCAGCTATGGGGCAGGGGCTGATCACACCTTC,TRBV5-1,NA,NA,TRBJ1-2
CASSPRTGGNYGYTF,TGTGCCAGCAGCCCGCGGACAGGGGGTAACTATGGCTACACCTTC,TRBV7-9,NA,TRBD1,TRBJ1-2
CAISSGGDNEQFF,TGTGCCATCAGTAGTGGGGGGGACAATGAGCAGTTCTTC,TRBV10-3,NA,TRBD2,TRBJ2-1
CASRPGTGSTIYGYTF,TGTGCCAGCAGACCCGGGACAGGGTCGACGATCTATGGCTACACCTTC,TRBV7-9,NA,TRBD1,TRBJ1-2
CASSYLGGRYEQYF,TGTGCCAGCAGTTACCTGGGGGGAAGGTACGAGCAGTACTTC,TRBV28,NA,NA,TRBJ2-7
CASSLAMGLYEQYF,TGCGCCAGCAGCTTGGCCATGGGGCTCTACGAGCAGTACTTC,TRBV5-1,NA,NA,TRBJ2-7
CASTGDTKNTEAFF,TGTGCCAGCACCGGGGACACAAAGAACACTGAAGCTTTCTTT,TRBV3-1/TRBV3-2,NA,NA,TRBJ1-1
CASSLGTANYGYTF,TGTGCCAGCAGTTTAGGGACAGCTAACTATGGCTACACCTTC,TRBV28,NA,TRBD1,TRBJ1-2
CASSRTGTPYEQYF,TGTGCCAGCAGCCGGACAGGGACTCCCTACGAGCAGTACTTC,TRBV7-8,few,TRBD1,TRBJ2-7
CASSPGDTGELFF,TGTGCCAGCAGCCCCGGGGACACCGGGGAGCTGTTTTTT,TRBV6-2/TRBV6-3,few,NA,TRBJ2-2
CASSYGPPRAGELFF,TGTGCCAGCAGTTATGGCCCCCCCAGGGCCGGGGAGCTGTTTTTT,TRBV6-6,NA,NA,TRBJ2-2
CASKEALNGVKLFF,TGTGCCAGCAAAGAGGCCCTGAACGGGGTAAAACTGTTTTTT,TRBV2,NA,NA,TRBJ1-4
CASSLGGANVLTF,TGCGCCAGCAGCTTGGGCGGGGCCAACGTCCTGACTTTC,TRBV4-3,NA,NA,TRBJ2-6
CAISESGQYGYTF,TGTGCCATCAGTGAGTCGGGGCAGTATGGCTACACCTTC,TRBV10-3,once,NA,TRBJ1-2
CASSLEGWEQYF,TGTGCCAGCAGCTTGGAGGGGTGGGAGCAGTACTTC,TRBV5-5,NA,NA,TRBJ2-7
CASSLTGYTGELFF,TGTGCCAGCAGTTTGACAGGTTACACCGGGGAGCTGTTTTTT,TRBV27,NA,NA,TRBJ2-2
CASSVQGVAPETQYF,TGTGCCAGCAGCGTCCAGGGGGTGGCGCCCGAGACCCAGTACTTC,TRBV9,NA,TRBD1,TRBJ2-5
CASSPGRAREQFF,TGTGCCAGCAGCCCTGGGAGGGCCAGGGAGCAGTTCTTC,TRBV11-3,NA,TRBD2,TRBJ2-1